This TCR beta chain was identified in a study of OX40 agonist ivuxolimab in advanced cancers. Whole-study findings and limits: Some of the lowest clonal expansion was seen in partial responders at 0.1-3.0 mg/kg.

Turning to this clone: Its cognate antigen is unknown.

From germline, CDR1 is KGHSH and CDR2 LQKENI. The CDR3 covers 15 residues. V lost 3 bases and J 2 bases, leaving 12 bases between the germline ends. The protocol was immunoSEQ multiplex PCR, while the TCRdb copy is restricted to in-frame clones and leaves out a portion. This sample has 62,000 or so clones, with just under 85% found just once. Sample: CD4+ or CD8+ T cells sorted from blood, taken in a trial of the OX40 agonist ivuxolimab. This chain links TRBV18 with TRBJ2-3; either TRBD1 or TRBD2 may supply D (6 bases each). The source is an adult with an advanced solid tumor such as melanoma, head and neck, liver or kidney cancer. This CDR3 is CASSPAGHNTDTQYF. DNA for the CDR3: TGTGCCAGCTCACCGGCGGGACACAACACAGATACGCAGTATTTT.